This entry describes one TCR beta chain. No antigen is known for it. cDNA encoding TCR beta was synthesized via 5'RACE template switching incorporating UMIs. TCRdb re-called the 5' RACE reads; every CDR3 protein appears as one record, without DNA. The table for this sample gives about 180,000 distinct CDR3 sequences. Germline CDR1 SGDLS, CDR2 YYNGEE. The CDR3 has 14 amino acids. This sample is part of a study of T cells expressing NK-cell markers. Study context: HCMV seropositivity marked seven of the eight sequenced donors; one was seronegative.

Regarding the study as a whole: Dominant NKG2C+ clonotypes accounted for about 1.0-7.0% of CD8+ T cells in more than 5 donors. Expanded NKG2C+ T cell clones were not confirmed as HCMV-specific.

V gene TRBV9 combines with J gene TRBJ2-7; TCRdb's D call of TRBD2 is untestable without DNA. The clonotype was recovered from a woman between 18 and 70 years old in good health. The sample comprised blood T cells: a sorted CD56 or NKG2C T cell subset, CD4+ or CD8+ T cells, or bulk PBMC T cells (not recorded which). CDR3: CASTSLAGGYEQYF.